The 16 T cell receptor beta chains below were found in one sample sequenced in a study of blood T cells in healthy people across ages. Then a second PCR, running about 6 to 11 cycles, was carried out with a sample-barcoded 5' primer and a J-beta primer mix. TCRdb analysed the 5' RACE reads with MiXCR anew, one entry per CDR3 protein. The repertoire includes around 1.5 million distinct CDR3 sequences, 59% of them detected once, and over 5% sits in the top ten. Input material: blood. The receptors were sampled from a man aged 18 to 30 in good health.

Details on this clonotype: The junction departs from the called germline gene at one end, perhaps through a read error. The rearrangement uses TRBV4-2 and TRBJ2-4; tentatively, D is TRBD2 (6 bases). With the DNA end fitting TRBJ2-7 better, the J assignment may be wrong. Germline V CDR1 and CDR2: LGHNA, YNFKEQ. This CDR3 comprises 15 residues. The CDR3 loop is CASSQATGTSSEQYF. Here the CDR3 DNA reads TGTGCCAGCAGCCAAGCCACCGGGACTTCCTCCGAGCAGTACTTC.

As regards this clonotype: The junction and the germline gene differ at one end; a read error may be behind it. The chain joins TRBV7-2 to TRBJ2-2, with a weak D call TRBD1 (7 bases). The CDR3 extends over 17 amino acids. Germline V CDR1 and CDR2: SGHTA, FQGNSA. In nucleotides, the CDR3 is TGTGCCTGCAGGGGGGCAGGCGCGACTACGAACACCGGGGAGCTGTTTTTT. Translated, it gives CACRGAGATTNTGELFF.

Points on this clonotype: This may be a read error, as it is one base from a much larger clone. CDR3: CASSEKQGGVDEQYF. The CDR3 DNA reads as TGTGCCAGCAGTGAGAAACAGGGTGGTGTGGACGAGCAGTACTTC. The chain uses TRBV6-1 and TRBJ2-5; a possible D gene is TRBD1 (6 bases). The J call may be wrong; the DNA end is better matched by TRBJ2-7. This CDR3 is 15 amino acids long. Germline CDR1 reads MNHNS; CDR2 reads SASEGT.

The rearrangement joins TRBV7-9 to TRBJ1-2, with a weak D call TRBD1 (5 bases). Trimming removed 5 bases from V and 4 bases from J, with 20 bases in between. The CDR3 spans 16 residues. Germline CDR1 SEHNR, CDR2 FQNEAQ (reference sequence). The CDR3 sequence: CASSASTGIPLYGYTF. As DNA, the CDR3 is TGTGCCAGCAGCGCCTCCACAGGAATCCCCCTCTATGGCTACACCTTC.

V gene TRBV27 combines with J gene TRBJ2-3; 11 nucleotides match TRBD1. J lost 5 bases, V lost 3 bases, and 4 bases had no gene match. Germline V CDR1 and CDR2: MNHEY, SMNVEV (reference sequence). This CDR3 is 15 amino acids long. The DNA for the CDR3 is TGTGCCAGCAGTTTGTTGGGACAGGGGGGAGATACGCAGTATTTT. It specifies CASSLLGQGGDTQYF.

This clonotype was seen a handful of times. The CDR3 DNA reads TGTGCCAGCAGTCGATACCGGGGCGACAATCAGCCCCAGCATTTT. It codes for CASSRYRGDNQPQHF. The J gene is TRBJ1-5, the V gene TRBV27; the D gene is possibly TRBD1 (5 bases). The CDR3 extends over 15 amino acids. Trimming stripped 5 bases from V and 3 bases from J, with 14 bases between. CDR1 MNHEY and CDR2 SMNVEV come from the germline V gene (reference sequence).

This clonotype was seen just once. V gene TRBV9 combines with J gene TRBJ2-7; D may be TRBD2 (6 bases). Matching the DNA end better, TRBJ2-4 makes the J call doubtful. The CDR3 is 15 amino acids. Per the germline V gene, CDR1 is SGDLS and CDR2 is YYNGEE. Here the CDR3 DNA reads TGTGCCAGCAGCGTATCGGGGGACTGGAAAAACATTCAGTACTTC. This codes for CASSVSGDWKNIQYF.

The rearrangement links TRBV3-1 to TRBJ2-1; TRBD1 is a possible D gene (5 bases). The V end was cut by 4 bases, the J end by 0 bases, with 16 bases between. Germline V gene sequence: CDR1 LGHDT, CDR2 YNNKEL (reference sequence). This CDR3 has 17 amino acids. DNA for the CDR3: TGTGCCAGCAGCCGAATGACCTTCGACAGCTCCTACAATGAGCAGTTCTTC. Translating gives CASSRMTFDSSYNEQFF.

The gene calls are TRBV27 and TRBJ1-1; D not certain. This CDR3 is 14 amino acids long. The germline gives CDR1 MNHEY, CDR2 SMNVEV (reference sequence). The ends were cut back, 3 bases at V and 10 bases at J, with 18 bases in the middle. CDR3 sequence reads: CASSFPGSGGRAFF. The CDR3 region has the DNA TGTGCCAGCAGTTTCCCTGGGTCAGGAGGAAGAGCTTTCTTT.

The genes are TRBV6-6 and TRBJ2-7; the D is unclear. V dropped 6 bases and J dropped 0 bases, with 9 bases sitting between them. This CDR3 spans 13 amino acids. The V gene's germline CDR1 is MNHNY and CDR2 SVGAGI (reference sequence). The CDR3 spells CASRVGSSYEQYF. In nucleotides, the CDR3 is TGTGCCAGCAGGGTGGGAAGCTCCTACGAGCAGTACTTC.

This clonotype was counted a single time. An end of the junction does not agree with germline; a read error may underlie this. V usage is TRBV4-1 and J usage is TRBJ2-5, with TRBD1 as a possible D gene (6 bases). The germline V gene has CDR1 MGHRA and CDR2 YSYEKL. CDR3 length: 14 residues. The CDR3 nucleotides read TGCCCCAGCAGCTCCCACAGGGCACCAGAGACCCAGTACTTC. Amino acids: CPSSSHRAPETQYF.

This sequence joins TRBV6-6 and TRBJ2-3; the match to TRBD2 covers 10 bases. V lost 6 bases and J lost 6; bases outside the gene matches: 15. CDR3 length: 17 amino acids. Germline V gene data show CDR1 as MNHNY and CDR2 as SVGAGI (reference sequence). As DNA, the CDR3 is TGTGCCAGCAGCCCCTCCTTCGCTAGCGGGAGCTTTGATACGCAGTATTTT. This sequence encodes CASSPSFASGSFDTQYF.

The chain combines TRBV7-9 with TRBJ2-7; D is unclear. V was pared by 5 bases and J by 3 bases, with 8 bases between. The CDR3 covers 12 residues. Germline CDR1 reads SEHNR; CDR2 reads FQNEAQ (reference sequence). CDR3 in DNA: TGTGCCAGCAGCCCTTCGGTCTACGAGCAGTACTTC. Translating it yields CASSPSVYEQYF.

This clonotype was seen more than once but under ten times. V is TRBV3-1 and J is TRBJ2-1, with TRBD2 as a possible D gene (6 bases). V dropped 2 bases and J dropped 6 bases, with 8 bases sitting between them. The CDR3 is 13 residues long. Germline V gene data show CDR1 as LGHDT and CDR2 as YNNKEL (reference sequence). Here the CDR3 DNA reads TGTGCCAGCAGCCAACTGGGGGGCAATGAGCAGTTCTTC. Protein sequence: CASSQLGGNEQFF.

CDR3 in amino acids: CASSQEPLKVYDSNQPQHF. As DNA, the CDR3 is TGTGCCAGCAGCCAAGAGCCTCTCAAGGTATACGATAGCAATCAGCCCCAGCATTTT. The gene calls are TRBV4-2 and TRBJ1-5; D is undetermined. CDR1 and CDR2 from the germline V gene are LGHNA and YNFKEQ. The CDR3 has 19 amino acids. Trimming pared 0 bases from V and 0 bases from J, leaving 18 bases between.

The V gene is TRBV5-1, the J gene TRBJ2-1, with 12 bases lining up with TRBD2. The CDR3 loop spans 19 amino acids. Germline trimming cut 0 bases from V and 5 bases from J; bases unmatched to any gene: 12. From germline, CDR1 is SGHRS and CDR2 YFSETQ. The DNA for the CDR3 is TGCGCCAGCAGCTTGGTCGGACTAGCGGGGAGTAGGACCGACAATGAGCAGTTCTTC. Translating gives CASSLVGLAGSRTDNEQFF.